One sample yielded the 30 T cell receptor beta chains listed below, sequenced in a study of T cell changes during pregnancy in multiple sclerosis. The assay was immunoSEQ multiplex PCR, and TCRdb's table has in-frame clones only and misses some. The sample has about 34,000 clones, about 90% seen once; the top ten hold 3.5% to 4%. Here the sequenced sample was CD8+ T cells from peripheral blood mononuclear cells, taken in the third trimester of pregnancy. These receptors came from a female donor with multiple sclerosis, enrolled in a pregnancy study.

CDR3 in DNA: TGCGCCAGCAGCGAAGTGCCTATGAACACTGAAGCTTTCTTT. This translates into CASSEVPMNTEAFF. This chain uses TRBV4-3 with TRBJ1-1; D call uncertain. Germline V gives CDR1 LGHNA, CDR2 YSLEER. CDR3 length: 14 residues. The V end lost 5 bases, the J end lost 0 bases, and 10 bases lay between the germline ends.

The genes are TRBV5-1 and TRBJ2-2; TRBD2 is a possible D gene (6 bases). The CDR3 extends over 15 amino acids. V was shortened by 4 bases and J by 4 bases, with 14 bases between the two germline ends. Germline assignment: CDR1 SGHRS and CDR2 YFSETQ. This CDR3 reads CASSPFGGGTGELFF. The CDR3 DNA reads as TGCGCCAGCAGCCCTTTCGGGGGAGGCACCGGGGAGCTGTTTTTT.

The V and J genes are TRBV4-1 and TRBJ2-7; TRBD1 agrees at 10 bases. Germline lookup yields CDR1 MGHRA and CDR2 YSYEKL. V gave up 4 bases and J gave up 3 bases; unmatched junction bases: 3. The CDR3 length is 14 residues. CDR3 protein: CASSRWTGGYEQYF. The CDR3 DNA follows: TGCGCCAGCAGCCGCTGGACAGGGGGCTACGAGCAGTACTTC.

The chain combines TRBV2 with TRBJ1-3; 7 positions agree with TRBD1. The CDR3 is 12 residues long. Germline lookup yields CDR1 SNHLY and CDR2 FYNNEI. V shed 8 bases and J 3 bases; nucleotides not matched to a gene: 1. The CDR3 bases are TGTGCCAGCCAGGGGGATGGAAACACCATATATTTT. This gives the protein CASQGDGNTIYF.

This clone was seen only once. V usage is TRBV19 and J usage is TRBJ1-2; 7 positions match TRBD1. The CDR3 length is 14 residues. V lost 5 bases to trimming and J lost 7 bases; unmatched junction nucleotides: 10. Germline V CDR1 and CDR2: LNHDA, SQIVND (reference sequence). The CDR3 nucleotides read TGTGCCAGTAGTGAGGCAGGGGGACTCTTTGGCTACACCTTC. Its protein is CASSEAGGLFGYTF.

V gene TRBV20-1 combines with J gene TRBJ1-2; D remains ambiguous. Trimming shortened V by 3 bases and J by 4 bases, and 6 bases separated the two germline ends. The CDR3 extends over 11 amino acids. Germline lookup yields CDR1 DFQATT and CDR2 SNEGSKA (reference sequence). CDR3 coding DNA: TGCAGTGCTAGTTCAGTCTATGGCTACACCTTC. It codes for CSASSVYGYTF.

The CDR3 protein is CSVERTGNYGYTF. The CDR3 nucleotides read TGCAGCGTTGAGAGGACAGGGAACTATGGCTACACCTTC. The chain links TRBV29-1 to TRBJ1-2; TRBD1 matches 8 bases. The CDR3 runs to 13 residues. V trimming: 3 bases; J trimming: 2 bases; junction bases outside the gene matches: 2. Germline loops: CDR1 SQVTM, CDR2 ANQGSEA.

The chain links TRBV27 to TRBJ2-2, with a tentative D call TRBD2 (6 bases). The CDR3 contains 15 residues. The V gene lost 8 bases and the J gene lost 1 base, with 14 bases spanning the gap. Germline V gene sequence: CDR1 MNHEY, CDR2 SMNVEV (reference sequence). The CDR3 sequence is CASAVVGGNTGELFF. The CDR3 bases are TGTGCCAGCGCCGTAGTGGGGGGGAACACCGGGGAGCTGTTTTTT.

The rearrangement joins TRBV5-1 to TRBJ2-7; 9 nucleotides line up with TRBD1. CDR3 length equals 15 residues. V lost 0 bases and J lost 2; bases outside the gene matches: 3. CDR1 SGHRS and CDR2 YFSETQ come from the germline V gene. CDR3 in DNA: TGCGCCAGCAGCTTGGAAGGGACAGGGCCCTACGAGCAGTACTTC. It encodes CASSLEGTGPYEQYF. Complete variable domain (other parts from reference TRBV5-1 and TRBJ2-7): KAGVTQTPRYLIKTRGQQVTLSCSPISGHRSVSWYQQTPGQGLQFLFEYFSETQRNKGNFPGRFSGRQFSNSRSEMNVSTLELGDSALYLCASSLEGTGPYEQYFGPGTRLTVT.

The rearrangement links TRBV4-2 to TRBJ2-7; 8 bases align to TRBD2. CDR3 size: 14 residues. V was pared by 6 bases and J by 3 bases, with 7 bases of the junction left unmatched. Germline values: CDR1 LGHNA, CDR2 YNFKEQ. This chain's CDR3 is CASRLSGGSYEQYF. DNA for the CDR3: TGTGCCAGCAGATTGAGCGGGGGAAGCTACGAGCAGTACTTC.

The rearrangement joins TRBV4-3 to TRBJ2-5, with TRBD1 as a possible D gene (5 bases). The end of the DNA is better explained by TRBJ2-7, so the J call may be wrong. The length of the CDR3 is 14 residues. Germline CDR1 and CDR2: LGHNA and YSLEER. DNA for the CDR3: TGCGCCAGCAGCCAAGACGGCCAGGGCTACGAGCAGTACTTC. It specifies CASSQDGQGYEQYF.

This chain connects TRBV7-3 to TRBJ2-7, with D unclear. Germline V gene lookup returns CDR1 SGHTA and CDR2 FQGTGA. CDR3 length: 13 amino acids. V lost 5 bases to trimming and J lost 6 bases, with 14 bases between them. The CDR3 DNA reads TGTGCCAGCAGCCCAGACAACGAAGGCGAGCAGTACTTC. Encoded protein: CASSPDNEGEQYF.

This clone occurred a few times. The chain has TRBV4-1 and TRBJ2-1; no reliable D call. Trimming stripped 1 base from V and 7 bases from J, with 11 bases between. From germline, CDR1 is MGHRA and CDR2 YSYEKL. The length of the CDR3 is 14 residues. The CDR3 DNA follows: TGCGCCAGCAGCCAAGTATCTACCGAGAATGAGCAGTTCTTC. Protein product: CASSQVSTENEQFF.

The CDR3 bases are TGCGCCAGCAGCAAATGGGCACAAGAGACCCAGTACTTC. Translation: CASSKWAQETQYF. The chain is built from TRBV4-3 and TRBJ2-5; no reliable D call. Germline V gene data show CDR1 as LGHNA and CDR2 as YSLEER. The CDR3 covers 13 residues. The ends were cut back, 5 bases at V and 2 bases at J, with 9 bases in the middle.

V and J are TRBV4-2 and TRBJ2-2; 8 nucleotides align to TRBD1. Unmatched junction bases numbered 6, after V lost 4 bases and J lost 5 bases. CDR1 LGHNA and CDR2 YNFKEQ come from the germline V gene. There are 15 residues in the CDR3. The CDR3 is CASSLGQGETGELFF. The CDR3 DNA reads as TGTGCCAGCAGCCTCGGACAGGGAGAGACCGGGGAGCTGTTTTTT.

V gene TRBV13 combines with J gene TRBJ1-2; a possible D gene is TRBD1 (5 bases). V lost 0 bases to trimming and J lost 4 bases, with 12 bases between them. The CDR3 consists of 15 residues. Germline V gene lookup returns CDR1 PRHDT and CDR2 FYEKMQ (reference sequence). The CDR3 DNA reads TGTGCCAGCAGCTTAGGGGCACAGGCGCGCTATGGCTACACCTTC. This sequence encodes CASSLGAQARYGYTF.

V is TRBV9 and J is TRBJ2-7; perhaps TRBD2 as D (7 bases). The CDR3 runs 16 residues. Looked up from germline, CDR1 is SGDLS and CDR2 is YYNGEE. Trimming stripped 0 bases from V and 2 bases from J, with 15 bases between. The CDR3 nucleotides read TGTGCCAGCAGCGTAGAAGAGAGGGGGGGCACCTACGAGCAGTACTTC. Its protein product is CASSVEERGGTYEQYF.

The rearrangement uses TRBV4-1 and TRBJ1-2; D unresolved. The V end was cut by 1 base, the J end by 5 bases, with 11 bases between. The CDR3 is 14 residues long. CDR1 MGHRA and CDR2 YSYEKL come from the germline V gene. CDR3 amino acids: CASSQVEETYGYTF. CDR3 nucleotide sequence: TGCGCCAGCAGCCAAGTCGAGGAGACTTATGGCTACACCTTC.

As DNA, the CDR3 is TGTGCCAGCAGTTTTTCGGGGTGGTCTGGAAACACCATATATTTT. Protein product: CASSFSGWSGNTIYF. V usage is TRBV27 and J usage is TRBJ1-3; no reliable D call. Deletions cut 3 bases from V and 1 base from J, with 10 bases between. Germline V lookup: CDR1 MNHEY, CDR2 SMNVEV (reference sequence). The length of the CDR3 is 15 residues.

This clone was recorded once. V and J are TRBV2 and TRBJ2-3, with 10 bases fitting TRBD2. V shed 7 bases, J shed 2 bases, and the junction held 6 bases outside the gene matches. Germline CDR1 is SNHLY and CDR2 is FYNNEI. The CDR3 totals 15 residues. The DNA of the CDR3 is TGTGCCAGCACATGGACTAGCGGAACCACAGATACGCAGTATTTT. The encoded protein is CASTWTSGTTDTQYF.

The J gene is TRBJ2-7, the V gene TRBV4-3, with TRBD1 as a possible D gene (5 bases). The CDR3 sequence is 14 residues long. From germline, CDR1 is LGHNA and CDR2 YSLEER. V was cut by 0 bases and J by 3 bases, with 9 bases left in between. For the CDR3, the DNA is TGCGCCAGCAGCCAAGACGGCCAGGGCTACGAGCAGTACTTC. Translated, it gives CASSQDGQGYEQYF.

The chain uses TRBV6-4 and TRBJ2-3, with TRBD2 matching over 11 bases. The CDR3 is made up of 16 amino acids. V lost 2 bases to trimming and J lost 6 bases; unmatched junction nucleotides: 7. CDR1 and CDR2 from the germline V gene are MRHNA and SNTAGT. CDR3 sequence reads: CASSDTSGGHGDTQYF. CDR3 bases: TGTGCCAGCAGTGACACTAGCGGGGGCCACGGGGATACGCAGTATTTT.

V and J are TRBV27 and TRBJ1-2; D perhaps matches TRBD1 (6 bases). The CDR3 extends over 13 amino acids. V lost 5 bases to trimming and J lost 8 bases, with 15 bases between them. Germline CDR1 is MNHEY and CDR2 is SMNVEV (reference sequence). The CDR3 coding sequence is TGTGCCAGCAGTATACTTGGGGGCGCGGGCTACACCTTC. Amino acid sequence: CASSILGGAGYTF.

V gene TRBV19 combines with J gene TRBJ2-7, with a tentative D call TRBD1 (6 bases). Deletions cut 8 bases from V and 3 bases from J, with 14 bases between. CDR1 is LNHDA, CDR2 SQIVND, per germline (reference sequence). This CDR3 has 13 residues. CDR3 in DNA: TGTGCCAGTGCCCCGGGACACCACTACGAGCAGTACTTC. It encodes CASAPGHHYEQYF.

V and J are TRBV6-5 and TRBJ1-2; TRBD1 aligns across 7 bases. J gave up 4 bases and V 5 bases, and 7 bases lay outside the gene matches. From germline, CDR1 is MNHEY and CDR2 SVGAGI. The CDR3 runs 14 residues. The CDR3 spells CASSTRQGPYGYTF. CDR3 DNA: TGTGCCAGCAGTACGCGACAGGGTCCCTATGGCTACACCTTC.

By share, this clone counts as large. This sequence joins TRBV6-4 and TRBJ2-3; 12 bases match TRBD2. V dropped 3 bases and J dropped 6; count of bases not matched to a gene: 7. Germline loops: CDR1 MRHNA, CDR2 SNTAGT. This CDR3 region has 16 residues. CDR3 nucleotides: TGTGCCAGCAGTGAGGCTAGCGGGGGGGCCGCTGATACGCAGTATTTT. The encoded protein is CASSEASGGAADTQYF.

The V call is TRBV4-1, the J call TRBJ2-7, with 7 nucleotides matching TRBD1. Germline CDR1 and CDR2: MGHRA and YSYEKL. This CDR3 comprises 16 residues. With 0 bases clipped from V and 1 base from J, the junction kept 6 bases outside the gene matches. The CDR3 DNA sequence: TGCGCCAGCAGCCAAGATCTGGACAGGAGATCCTACGAGCAGTACTTC. Translated, it gives CASSQDLDRRSYEQYF.

This chain connects TRBV6-5 to TRBJ1-2; D may be TRBD1 (6 bases). Trimming left V 3 bases short and J 8 bases short, with 19 bases between. This CDR3 contains 15 residues. Germline V lookup: CDR1 MNHEY, CDR2 SVGAGI. Here the CDR3 DNA reads TGTGCCAGCAGTTATAGGACAGCGGGGGTAGAGGGCTACACCTTC. This gives the protein CASSYRTAGVEGYTF.

This clone occurred a few times. The V call is TRBV25-1, the J call TRBJ1-1; 8 positions match TRBD1. J lost 7 bases, V lost 8 bases, and 0 bases had no gene match. CDR1 and CDR2 (germline): MGHDK, SYGVNS. The CDR3 covers 10 residues. CDR3 sequence: CASGQGEAFF. DNA for the CDR3: TGTGCCAGCGGACAGGGTGAAGCTTTCTTT.

The chain couples TRBV4-2 to TRBJ1-4; 8 bases align to TRBD1. The CDR3 consists of 17 residues. The V gene end was trimmed by 0 bases and the J gene end by 3 bases; junction bases not matched to a gene: 6. CDR1 and CDR2 from the germline V gene are LGHNA and YNFKEQ. CDR3: CASSQEQGATANEKLFF. Here the CDR3 DNA reads TGTGCCAGCAGCCAAGAGCAGGGGGCGACGGCTAATGAAAAACTGTTTTTT.